This T cell receptor beta chain was identified in a study of control samples from healthy donors and cancer patients. Germline lookup yields CDR1 SGHDT and CDR2 YYEEEE. The V segment lost 2 bases and the J segment 2 bases; nucleotides outside the gene matches: 14. The CDR3 spans 19 residues. Sequenced by immunoSEQ multiplex PCR; TCRdb stores in-frame clones only, minus some. This table has 120,000 or so clones, 80% to 90% appearing once. This TCR was recovered from a man aged 45-60 years in good health. The chain links TRBV5-6 to TRBJ2-3, with 10 bases aligning to TRBD1. Material: blood. The CDR3 DNA reads TGTGCCAGCAGCTTCGGGGGGACAGGGGAGGAACTTGACACAGATACGCAGTATTTT. Its protein product is CASSFGGTGEELDTDTQYF.